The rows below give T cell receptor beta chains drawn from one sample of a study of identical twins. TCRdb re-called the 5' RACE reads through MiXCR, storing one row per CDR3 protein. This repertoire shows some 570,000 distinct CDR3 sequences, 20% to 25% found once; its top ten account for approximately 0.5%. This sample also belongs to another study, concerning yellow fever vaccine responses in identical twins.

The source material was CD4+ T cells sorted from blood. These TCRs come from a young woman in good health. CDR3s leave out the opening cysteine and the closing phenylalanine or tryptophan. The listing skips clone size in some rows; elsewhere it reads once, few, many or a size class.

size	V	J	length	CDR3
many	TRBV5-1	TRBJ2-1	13	ASSPGGPESNEQF
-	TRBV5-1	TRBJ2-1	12	ASSLSGRGNEQF
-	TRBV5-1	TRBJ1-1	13	ASSLSTSGSTEAF
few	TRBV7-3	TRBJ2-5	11	ASSLQGKETQY
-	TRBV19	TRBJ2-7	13	ASSDYGTGVYEQY
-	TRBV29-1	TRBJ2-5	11	SVEWSGPKTQY
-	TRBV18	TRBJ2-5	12	ASSPQRFQETQY
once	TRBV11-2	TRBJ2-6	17	ASSVREDRTNSGANVLT
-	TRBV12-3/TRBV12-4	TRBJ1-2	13	ASSLGDRAYYGYT
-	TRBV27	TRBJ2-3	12	ASRGLASSDTQY
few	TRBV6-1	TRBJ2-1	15	ASIPPPVSGAHNEQF
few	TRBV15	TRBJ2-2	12	ATSSRSRTGELF
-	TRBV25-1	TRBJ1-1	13	ASSVARQGLTEAF
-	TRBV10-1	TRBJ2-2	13	ASNPGTGNTGELF
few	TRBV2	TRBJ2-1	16	ASSTLGQGTGKDNEQF
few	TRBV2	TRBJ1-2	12	ASKNGQGNYGYT
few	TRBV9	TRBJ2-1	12	ASSVVAGSREQF
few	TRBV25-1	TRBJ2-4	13	ASSESGGAKNIQY
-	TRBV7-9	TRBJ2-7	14	ASSLAGTSRAYEQY
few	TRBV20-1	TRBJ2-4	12	SARYGGSKNIQY
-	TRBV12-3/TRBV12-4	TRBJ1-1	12	ASSSYRGRTEAF
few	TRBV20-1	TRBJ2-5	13	SASAGTGGEETQY
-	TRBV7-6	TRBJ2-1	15	ASSLVSSGGAGYEQF
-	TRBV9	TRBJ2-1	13	ASSVAGGLVHEQF
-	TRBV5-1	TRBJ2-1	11	ASTHSGVNEQF
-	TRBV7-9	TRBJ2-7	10	ASSVRDYEQY
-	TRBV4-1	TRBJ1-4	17	ASSQDVRNLGRGEGKLF
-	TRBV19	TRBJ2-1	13	ASSWAEGSYNEQF
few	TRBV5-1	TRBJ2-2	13	ASSLAQMNTGELF
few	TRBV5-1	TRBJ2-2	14	ASSSQGFRAPGELF
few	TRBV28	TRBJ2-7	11	ASTTLGGYEQY
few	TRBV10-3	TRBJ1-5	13	AIKPAAGDNQPQH
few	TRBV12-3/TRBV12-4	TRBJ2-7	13	ASTPDRVLSYEQY
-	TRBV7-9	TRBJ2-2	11	ASSPGSFGELF
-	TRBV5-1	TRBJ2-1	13	ASSWTGQGFNEQF
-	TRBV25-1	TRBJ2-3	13	ASSAARGQTDTQY
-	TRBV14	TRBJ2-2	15	ASSQRTGGGRSGELF
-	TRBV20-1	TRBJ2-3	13	SASTGGGAADTQY
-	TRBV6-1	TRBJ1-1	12	ASSSQGRGTEAF
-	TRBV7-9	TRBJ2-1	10	ASSQGLPGQF
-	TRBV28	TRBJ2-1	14	ASSLPGTGGHNEQF